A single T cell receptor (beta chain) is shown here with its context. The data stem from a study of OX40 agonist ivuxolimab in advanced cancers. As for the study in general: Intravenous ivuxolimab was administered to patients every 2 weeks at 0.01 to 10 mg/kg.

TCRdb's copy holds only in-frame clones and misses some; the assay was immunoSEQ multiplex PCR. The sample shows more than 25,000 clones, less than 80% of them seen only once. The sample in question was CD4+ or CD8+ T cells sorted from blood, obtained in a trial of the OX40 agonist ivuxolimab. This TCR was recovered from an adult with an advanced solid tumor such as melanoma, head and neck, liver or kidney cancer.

The CDR3 reads CASSFGRGEQYF. DNA of the CDR3: TGTGCCAGCAGCTTTGGGAGGGGCGAGCAGTACTTC. The rearrangement uses TRBV5-6 and TRBJ2-7, with 7 bases aligning to TRBD2. V shed 2 bases and J 6 bases; nucleotides not matched to a gene: 2. CDR3 length: 12 residues. Germline V CDR1 and CDR2: SGHDT, YYEEEE.